The rows below give T cell receptor beta chains drawn from one sample of a study of vaccination effects on CD4 cells after COVID-19. Sequenced by immunoSEQ multiplex PCR; TCRdb stores in-frame clones only, minus some. The sample shows 55,000 to 80,000 clones, approximately 79% of them seen only once. Antigen specificity for these receptors is unknown. The specimen was CD4+ T cells from PBMCs cultured with HCoV-OC43 spike peptides, collected before COVID-19 vaccination. These receptors all come from a human donor who received a COVID-19 vaccine. Both conserved end residues are part of each CDR3. D genes are given only for firm matches. Expanded clones get a size class; other rows say once, few or many, or leave the size out.

abundance,v_gene,d_gene,j_gene,CDR3nt,CDR3aa
NA,TRBV5-1,NA,TRBJ2-6,TGCGCCAGCAGCTTGGACAGCTCTGGGGCCAACGTCCTGACTTTC,CASSLDSSGANVLTF
NA,TRBV21-1,NA,TRBJ2-4,TGTGCCAGCAGCAAGACTGGCGAGGGAGCCAAAAACATTCAGTACTTC,CASSKTGEGAKNIQYF
NA,TRBV6-4,NA,TRBJ2-3,TGTGCCAGCAGTGACATGTCCGGCACAGATACGCAGTATTTT,CASSDMSGTDTQYF
NA,TRBV6-4,TRBD1,TRBJ2-5,TGTGCCAGCAGTGAAGTTGTCGGGGACAGGGGATGGGAGACCCAGTACTTC,CASSEVVGDRGWETQYF
NA,TRBV11-3,TRBD1,TRBJ2-1,TGTGCCAGCAGCACCAGACAGGGAGAACAGTTCTTC,CASSTRQGEQFF
NA,TRBV5-1,NA,TRBJ1-2,TGCGCCAGCAGCCTGGCGGCCGGGATGAGGACGAACTATGGCTACACCTTC,CASSLAAGMRTNYGYTF
NA,TRBV5-6,TRBD1,TRBJ2-3,TGTGCCAGCATGCCACAGGGGTACACAGATACGCAGTATTTT,CASMPQGYTDTQYF
NA,TRBV18,NA,TRBJ1-6,TGTGCCAGCTCACCAATGGGGACGGCGGATAATTCACCCCTCCACTTT,CASSPMGTADNSPLHF
NA,TRBV7-3,NA,TRBJ2-3,TGTGCCAGCAGCTTAGTTCCAGGGAGCGATACGCAGTATTTT,CASSLVPGSDTQYF
NA,TRBV7-2,TRBD2,TRBJ2-1,TGTGCCAGCAGCTTAGCTCCCACGGGGCGGGGGGACAATGAGCAGTTCTTC,CASSLAPTGRGDNEQFF
once,TRBV10-3,TRBD1,TRBJ1-4,TGTGCCATCAGTGACCAGACAGGGGTCAATGAAAAACTGTTTTTT,CAISDQTGVNEKLFF